This entry lists 8 T cell receptor beta chains sequenced from one sample in a study of T cells after yellow fever vaccination. TCRdb reanalysed the 5' RACE reads using MiXCR and keeps one entry per CDR3 protein. The sample holds 400,000 or so distinct CDR3 sequences, around 20% seen once. Sequencing used PBMCs, obtained before the yellow fever booster vaccination. Source of these receptors: a man aged 18-30 years who received the YFV17D yellow fever vaccine.

V gene TRBV21-1 combines with J gene TRBJ1-6. TRBV21-1 is reported as a pseudogene. This CDR3 is built from 14 residues. In DNA form, the CDR3 reads TGTGCCAGCAGCAGGGCGCAGGTCTATTCACCCCTCCACTTT. Its protein is CASSRAQVYSPLHF.

The rearrangement links TRBV20-1 to TRBJ1-2, with 7 bases identical to TRBD1. The CDR3 length is 14 residues. CDR1 is DFQATT, CDR2 SNEGSKA, per germline (reference sequence). V was clipped by 0 bases and J by 8 bases; unmatched bases: 9. This chain's CDR3 is CSARDSVRGLGYTF. The CDR3 DNA sequence: TGCAGTGCTAGAGATTCGGTTAGGGGGCTAGGCTACACCTTC.

This clonotype was found many times. The chain uses TRBV20-1 and TRBJ2-3, with 8 bases aligning to TRBD2. Trimming at V came to 5 bases and at J to 2 bases, leaving 6 bases not matched to a gene. Germline V gives CDR1 DFQATT, CDR2 SNEGSKA (reference sequence). The CDR3 consists of 14 residues. In DNA, the CDR3 is TGCAGTGCTCCCCCCGGGGGGGCCACAGATACGCAGTATTTT. Residues: CSAPPGGATDTQYF.

This sequence joins TRBV4-1 and TRBJ1-2; D is undetermined. V lost 4 bases, J lost 2 bases, and 11 bases lay in between. Per germline, CDR1 MGHRA and CDR2 YSYEKL. The CDR3 spans 14 residues. In DNA form, the CDR3 reads TGCGCCAGCAGCCGGCCGGCGGAGAACTATGGCTACACCTTC. Protein product: CASSRPAENYGYTF.

This clonotype was counted between two and nine times. The chain employs TRBV20-1 and TRBJ1-1; D uncertain. Trimming took off 3 bases at V and 11 bases at J, with 4 bases between the two ends. There are 8 residues in the CDR3. Germline V gene data show CDR1 as DFQATT and CDR2 as SNEGSKA (reference sequence). As DNA, the CDR3 is TGCAGTGCTAGTCCCGCTTTCTTT. Amino acid sequence: CSASPAFF.

This clonotype was seen more than once but under ten times. This sequence joins TRBV12-3 or TRBV12-4 and TRBJ2-2, with TRBD1 identical over 7 bases. J lost 6 bases, V lost 6 bases, and 4 bases had no gene match. The CDR3 length is 13 residues. CDR3 protein: CASRTTGAGELFF. For the CDR3, the DNA is TGTGCCAGCAGGACAACAGGGGCCGGGGAGCTGTTTTTT.

V gene TRBV9 combines with J gene TRBJ1-1, with a possible D match to TRBD1 (6 bases). The CDR3 is 17 residues long. With 2 bases removed from V and 0 bases from J, the gap between germline ends came to 17 bases. Germline CDR1 SGDLS, CDR2 YYNGEE. CDR3 bases: TGTGCCAGCAGCGTGGGGGAGGGGGGCTCCCTGAACACTGAAGCTTTCTTT. This sequence encodes CASSVGEGGSLNTEAFF.

The rearrangement links TRBV28 to TRBJ2-3; D assignment may be TRBD1 or TRBD2 (7 bases each). Trimming removed 6 bases from V and 4 bases from J, with 17 bases in between. This CDR3 spans 15 amino acids. Germline lookup yields CDR1 MDHEN and CDR2 SYDVKM. CDR3 in amino acids: CASSTGGQSSDTQYF. The CDR3 region has the DNA TGTGCCAGCAGCACGGGGGGACAGTCCTCAGATACGCAGTATTTT.